This entry features one TCR beta chain sequence. Its antigen is not identified. The source of the sample is a study of vaccination and CD4 T cells after COVID-19. The CDR3 extends over 17 amino acids. CDR1 is SGHTA, CDR2 FQGTGA, per germline. Unmatched junction bases numbered 12, after V lost 4 bases and J lost 6 bases. Noted treatment: roughly 10-day PBMC culture with coronavirus spike peptide pools or control peptides (ViraFEST assay). Samples of CD4+ T cells were obtained from the unexposed donor before the COVID-19 pandemic (2011-2018). As cell numbers allowed, unexposed-donor CD4+ T cells faced SARS-CoV-2 S/N and four cold-coronavirus spikes. The Oncomine TCR Beta short-read assay was applied to DNA of cultured CD4+ T cells. Using the QIAamp micro DNA kit, genomic DNA was extracted from the CD4+ T cells that had been cultured. MiXCR, run by TCRdb on the PCR reads, gives a single entry per CDR3 protein. The sample holds fewer than 10,000 distinct CDR3 sequences, 35% seen once.

This chain connects TRBV7-3 to TRBJ2-3; 11 bases agree with TRBD2. What was sequenced was CD4+ T cells from blood, cultured in vitro. The sequence derives from a human donor in good health. The CDR3 DNA follows: TGTGCCAGCAGCTCACGCACACTAGCGGGAGTTGGGGATACGCAGTATTTT. Its translation: CASSSRTLAGVGDTQYF.